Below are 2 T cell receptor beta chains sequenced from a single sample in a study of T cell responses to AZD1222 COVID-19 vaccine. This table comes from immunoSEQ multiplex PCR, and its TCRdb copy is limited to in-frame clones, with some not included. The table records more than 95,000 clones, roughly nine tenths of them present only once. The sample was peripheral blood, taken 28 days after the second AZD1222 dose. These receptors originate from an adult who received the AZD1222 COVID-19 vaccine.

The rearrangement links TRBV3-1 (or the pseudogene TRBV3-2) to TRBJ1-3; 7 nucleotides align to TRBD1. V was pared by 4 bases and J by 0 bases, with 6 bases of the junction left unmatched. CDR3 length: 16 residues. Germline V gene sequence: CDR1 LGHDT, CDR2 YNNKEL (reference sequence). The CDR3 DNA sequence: TGTGCCAGCAGCCCCCGCGACAGGGTCTCTGGAAACACCATATATTTT. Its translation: CASSPRDRVSGNTIYF.

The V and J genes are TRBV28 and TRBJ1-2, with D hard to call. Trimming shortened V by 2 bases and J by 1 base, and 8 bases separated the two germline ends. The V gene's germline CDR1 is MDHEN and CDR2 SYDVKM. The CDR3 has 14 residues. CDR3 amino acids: CASSLLGNNYGYTF. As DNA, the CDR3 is TGTGCCAGCAGTTTACTGGGTAATAACTATGGCTACACCTTC.